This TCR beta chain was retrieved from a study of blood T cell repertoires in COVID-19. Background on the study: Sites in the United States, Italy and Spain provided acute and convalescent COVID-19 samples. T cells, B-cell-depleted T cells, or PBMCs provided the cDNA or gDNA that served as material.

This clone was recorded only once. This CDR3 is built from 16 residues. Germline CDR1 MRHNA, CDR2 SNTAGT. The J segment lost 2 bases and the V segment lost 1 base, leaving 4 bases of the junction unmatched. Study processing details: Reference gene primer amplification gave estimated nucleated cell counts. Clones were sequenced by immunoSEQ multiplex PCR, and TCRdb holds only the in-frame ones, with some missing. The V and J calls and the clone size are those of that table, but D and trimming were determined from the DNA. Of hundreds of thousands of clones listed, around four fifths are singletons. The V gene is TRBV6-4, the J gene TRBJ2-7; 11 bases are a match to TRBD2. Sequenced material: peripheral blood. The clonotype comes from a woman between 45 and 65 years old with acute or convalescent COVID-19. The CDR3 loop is CASSDYLAGGTYEQYF. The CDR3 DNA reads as TGTGCCAGCAGTGACTATTTAGCGGGAGGGACCTACGAGCAGTACTTC.